Only a few counts were recorded for the clone carrying this T cell receptor beta chain. The antigen remains undetermined. Using immunoSEQ multiplex PCR, the repertoire was profiled, and TCRdb retains in-frame clones only, with some absent. The sample lists over 80,000 clones; approximately 90% were seen once. The data originate from a study of OX40 agonist ivuxolimab in advanced cancers. Looking at the study overall: Antecedent anti-PD-1, anti-PD-L1 or anti-CTLA-4 therapy was permissible, with about 40% having received some.

Overall study results and limits: Nonresponders, in some cases, also had low normalized T-cell clonal expansion. Averaged across samples, CD8+ T cells carried more expanded clones than CD4+ did.

Germline CDR1 SGHNT, CDR2 YENEEA. This CDR3 comprises 12 residues. V was pared by 7 bases and J by 3 bases, with 9 bases between. The sequence was obtained from an adult with an advanced solid tumor such as melanoma, head and neck, liver or kidney cancer. The sample here was CD4+ or CD8+ T cells sorted from blood, taken in a trial of the OX40 agonist ivuxolimab. The chain has TRBV11-3 and TRBJ1-1; no clear D gene. CDR3 amino acids: CASTAGYTEAFF. CDR3 nucleotides: TGTGCCAGCACCGCAGGATACACTGAAGCTTTCTTT.